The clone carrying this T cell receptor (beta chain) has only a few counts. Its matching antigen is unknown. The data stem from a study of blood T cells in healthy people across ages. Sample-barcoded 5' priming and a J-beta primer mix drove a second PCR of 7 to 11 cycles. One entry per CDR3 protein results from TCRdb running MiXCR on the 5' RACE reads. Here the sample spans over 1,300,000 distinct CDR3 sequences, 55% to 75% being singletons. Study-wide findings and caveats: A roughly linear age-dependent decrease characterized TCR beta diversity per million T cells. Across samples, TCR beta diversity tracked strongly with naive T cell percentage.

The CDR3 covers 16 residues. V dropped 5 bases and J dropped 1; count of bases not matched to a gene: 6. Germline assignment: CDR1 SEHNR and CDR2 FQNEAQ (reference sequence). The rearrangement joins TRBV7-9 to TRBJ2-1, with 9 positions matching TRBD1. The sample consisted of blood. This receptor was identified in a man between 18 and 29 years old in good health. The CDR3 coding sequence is TGTGCCAGCAGCCCTCGGACAGGGGTTTCCTACAATGAGCAGTTCTTC. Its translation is CASSPRTGVSYNEQFF. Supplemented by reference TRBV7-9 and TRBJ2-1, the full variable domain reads DTGVSQNPRHKITKRGQNVTFRCDPISEHNRLYWYRQTLGQGPEFLTYFQNEAQLEKSRLLSDRFSAERPKGSFSTLEIQRTEQGDSAMYLCASSPRTGVSYNEQFFGPGTRLTVL.